These 20 T cell receptor beta chains were sequenced from one sample in a study of blood T cell repertoires in COVID-19. Using immunoSEQ multiplex PCR, the repertoire was profiled, and TCRdb retains in-frame clones only, with some absent. The repertoire consists of 120,000 to 150,000 clones, with roughly 80% occurring once and the leading ten covering roughly 1.7%. Input material: PBMCs or T cells enriched from blood (not recorded which). These receptor sequences come from a young woman who had been exposed to COVID-19.

The CDR3 region has the DNA TGCGCCAGCAGAGTGTCATGGGACAGGTTTGTTCTTGGGGCCAACGTCCTGACTTTC. It specifies CASRVSWDRFVLGANVLTF. The chain recombines TRBV4-1 with TRBJ2-6; TRBD1 aligns across 8 bases. Germline V gene lookup returns CDR1 MGHRA and CDR2 YSYEKL. The J segment lost 3 bases and the V segment lost 6 bases, leaving 16 bases of the junction unmatched. CDR3 length equals 19 residues.

J is TRBJ2-5 and V is TRBV6-5; a weak D match, TRBD2 (5 bases). The germline gives CDR1 MNHEY, CDR2 SVGAGI. The V end lost 0 bases, the J end lost 2 bases, and 10 bases lay between the germline ends. This CDR3 region has 15 residues. The DNA for the CDR3 is TGTGCCAGCAGTTACTCAGCGACTAATCAAGAGACCCAGTACTTC. As protein: CASSYSATNQETQYF.

The V call is TRBV5-1, the J call TRBJ1-3; possibly TRBD1 for D (6 bases). The V gene lost 3 bases and the J gene lost 2 bases, with 9 bases spanning the gap. The length of the CDR3 is 14 residues. Per the germline V gene, CDR1 is SGHRS and CDR2 is YFSETQ. CDR3 DNA: TGCGCCAGCAGCTCCGGACAGCCTGGAAACACCATATATTTT. It is translated as CASSSGQPGNTIYF.

This clone was seen once. This chain uses TRBV6-2 or TRBV6-3 with TRBJ2-1; 9 nucleotides agree with TRBD1. This CDR3 is built from 16 residues. Unmatched junction bases numbered 8, after V lost 4 bases and J lost 4 bases. In germline, CDR1 is MNHEY, CDR2 SVGEGT. CDR3 DNA: TGTGCCAGCAGTTCCGTCCGGGACAGGGTGTACAATGAGCAGTTCTTC. It encodes CASSSVRDRVYNEQFF.

V gene TRBV14 combines with J gene TRBJ2-1; D may be TRBD2 (6 bases). Germline CDR1 and CDR2: SGHDN and FVKESK. This CDR3 contains 16 residues. Trimming removed 1 base from V and 3 bases from J, with 13 bases in between. The CDR3, as DNA: TGTGCCAGCAGCCAAGCTTTCGGGAGCATCTACAATGAGCAGTTCTTC. It codes for CASSQAFGSIYNEQFF.

This chain links TRBV5-1 with TRBJ2-3, with D possibly matching TRBD2 (5 bases). Per the germline V gene, CDR1 is SGHRS and CDR2 is YFSETQ. The CDR3 contains 13 residues. Deletions cut 2 bases from V and 2 bases from J, with 6 bases between. The CDR3 loop is CASSFRDTDTQYF. CDR3 bases: TGCGCCAGCAGCTTCCGGGACACAGATACGCAGTATTTT.

This rearrangement joins TRBV19 to TRBJ1-5, with 10 bases that match TRBD1. Germline V gene data show CDR1 as LNHDA and CDR2 as SQIVND (reference sequence). V shed 9 bases, J shed 3 bases, and the junction held 11 bases outside the gene matches. This CDR3 has 16 amino acids. The chain's CDR3 is CASRTWGQGLNQPQHF. CDR3 nucleotide sequence: TGTGCCAGCCGAACCTGGGGACAGGGGCTCAATCAGCCCCAGCATTTT.

This clone showed up just once. The V call is TRBV7-6, the J call TRBJ1-1; tentative D call: TRBD1 (5 bases). Trimming took off 5 bases at V and 7 bases at J, with 8 bases between the two ends. Germline values: CDR1 SGHVS, CDR2 FNYEAQ. This CDR3 contains 11 residues. In DNA form, the CDR3 reads TGTGCCAGCAGCAAGGGGAATGAAGCTTTCTTT. Translating it yields CASSKGNEAFF.

The chain couples TRBV5-4 to TRBJ2-5; 11 nucleotides agree with TRBD2. V gave up 4 bases and J gave up 3 bases; unmatched junction bases: 8. This CDR3 is built from 16 residues. Germline lookup yields CDR1 SGHNT and CDR2 YYREEE (reference sequence). CDR3 bases: TGTGCCAGCAGCCCCACCGGGACTAGCGGAAAAGAGACCCAGTACTTC. Protein: CASSPTGTSGKETQYF.

Comments on this clone: The junction departs from the called germline gene at one end, perhaps through a read error. CDR3 sequence: CASSSNEKLFF. The CDR3 DNA follows: TGTGCCAGCAGTTCGAATGAAAAACTATTTTTT. This sequence joins TRBV27 and TRBJ1-4; no clear D. Germline V gene lookup returns CDR1 MNHEY and CDR2 SMNVEV (reference sequence). The length of the CDR3 is 11 residues. Combining the CDR3 with reference TRBV27 and TRBJ1-4 gives the whole variable domain EAQVTQNPRYLITVTGKKLTVTCSQNMNHEYMSWYRQDPGLGLRQIYYSMNVEVTDKGDVPEGYKVSRKEKRNFPLILESPSPNQTSLYFCASSSNEKLFFGSGTQLSVL.

This chain joins TRBV30 and TRBJ2-2, with a weak D call TRBD1 (6 bases). Trimming took off 0 bases at V and 3 bases at J, with 11 bases between the two ends. Germline-derived CDR1 and CDR2 are GTSNPN and SVGIG (reference sequence). This CDR3 has 15 residues. CDR3 region: CAWSVGGPDTGELFF. The CDR3 DNA reads as TGTGCCTGGAGTGTAGGGGGACCTGACACCGGGGAGCTGTTTTTT. Combining the CDR3 with reference TRBV30 and TRBJ2-2 gives the whole variable domain SQTIHQWPATLVQPVGSPLSLECTVEGTSNPNLYWYRQAAGRGLQLLFYSVGIGQISSEVPQNLSASRPQDRQFILSSKKLLLSDSGFYLCAWSVGGPDTGELFFGEGSRLTVL.

V usage is TRBV7-9 and J usage is TRBJ2-5; 7 nucleotides match TRBD2. Germline loops: CDR1 SEHNR, CDR2 FQNEAQ (reference sequence). V shed 6 bases and J 1 base; nucleotides not matched to a gene: 8. The CDR3 consists of 15 residues. In nucleotides, the CDR3 is TGTGCCAGCAGTCAAAAACTAGCGCCCCAAGAGACCCAGTACTTC. Translating it yields CASSQKLAPQETQYF.

CDR3 in DNA: TGTGCCAGCAGTTCCATAAGACAGGGCCGATTCACTGGGGCCAACGTCCTGACTTTC. This codes for CASSSIRQGRFTGANVLTF. V gene TRBV28 combines with J gene TRBJ2-6; 7 nucleotides line up with TRBD1. The V segment lost 4 bases and the J segment 2 bases; nucleotides outside the gene matches: 14. This CDR3 comprises 19 residues. Germline lookup yields CDR1 MDHEN and CDR2 SYDVKM.

This chain connects TRBV2 to TRBJ2-7; possibly TRBD1 for D (5 bases). The ends were cut back, 9 bases at V and 3 bases at J, with 9 bases in the middle. The CDR3 has 11 amino acids. In germline, CDR1 is SNHLY, CDR2 FYNNEI. CDR3 amino acids: CASAQGYEQYF. CDR3 bases: TGTGCCAGTGCCCAGGGCTACGAGCAGTACTTC. The complete variable domain, with remaining parts taken from reference TRBV2 and TRBJ2-7, reads EPEVTQTPSHQVTQMGQEVILRCVPISNHLYFYWYRQILGQKVEFLVSFYNNEISEKSEIFDDQFSVERPDGSNFTLKIRSTKLEDSAMYFCASAQGYEQYFGPGTRLTVT.

The gene calls are TRBV5-4 and TRBJ1-1; D is ambiguous. This CDR3 is built from 15 residues. The germline V gene has CDR1 SGHNT and CDR2 YYREEE (reference sequence). Trimming took 4 bases from V and 1 from J, leaving 14 bases between them. CDR3 amino acids: CASSTEGGRNTEAFF. The DNA for the CDR3 is TGTGCCAGCAGCACCGAAGGCGGGCGGAACACTGAAGCTTTCTTT.

The chain is built from TRBV24-1 and TRBJ1-2; D uncertain. The CDR3 loop spans 13 amino acids. Trimming removed 5 bases at V and 2 bases at J, with 8 bases between. Germline values: CDR1 KGHDR, CDR2 SFDVKD. The CDR3 coding sequence is TGTGCCACCAGTGCCGGAGGGAACTATGGCTACACCTTC. Translated, it gives CATSAGGNYGYTF.

In nucleotides, the CDR3 is TGTGCCAGCATCCTGGGGTGGGTAGCGGGTGAGCAGTTCTTC. This codes for CASILGWVAGEQFF. This chain connects TRBV6-5 to TRBJ2-1; 7 positions agree with TRBD2. The CDR3 is 14 residues long. After removal of 7 bases from V and 9 bases from J, the junction contained 12 bases not matched to a gene. CDR1 MNHEY and CDR2 SVGAGI come from the germline V gene.

The J gene is TRBJ2-7, the V gene TRBV13; TRBD1 might be the D (6 bases). This CDR3 is 12 amino acids long. Germline loops: CDR1 PRHDT, CDR2 FYEKMQ (reference sequence). Trimming stripped 3 bases from V and 7 bases from J, with 10 bases between. CDR3 amino acids: CASSFEGVEQYF. In DNA, the CDR3 is TGTGCCAGCAGCTTCGAGGGGGTAGAGCAGTACTTC.

The DNA for the CDR3 is TGCGCCAGCAGCTTCCGGGACACTGAAGCTTTCTTT. It yields the protein CASSFRDTEAFF. V is TRBV5-1 and J is TRBJ1-1; D is unclear. The ends were cut back, 2 bases at V and 3 bases at J, with 5 bases in the middle. There are 12 residues in the CDR3. From germline, CDR1 is SGHRS and CDR2 YFSETQ.

The chain carries TRBV7-8 and TRBJ1-5, with D unresolved. The CDR3 contains 17 residues. V was cut by 3 bases and J by 1 base, with 16 bases left in between. In germline, CDR1 is SGHVS, CDR2 FQNEAQ. CDR3 sequence: CASSLSRSQVSNQPQHF. The CDR3, as DNA: TGTGCCAGCAGCTTGTCCCGTTCCCAGGTGAGCAATCAGCCCCAGCATTTT.